Listed here are 15 T cell receptor beta chains from one sample, sequenced in a study of blood T cells in healthy people across ages. Primed by a sample-barcoded 5' primer and a J-beta primer mix, a second PCR proceeded for roughly 6 to 12 cycles. TCRdb itself ran the 5' RACE reads through MiXCR, one entry per CDR3 protein. The table shows approximately 780,000 distinct CDR3 sequences, with more than 25% occurring only once. These data were also reused for a study on T cells of mothers and their children.

Sample: blood. These receptors were obtained from a boy aged 5 to 17 in good health.

This clonotype has ten or more counts. V gene TRBV28 combines with J gene TRBJ1-2, with D perhaps TRBD1 (5 bases). Between the trimmed V and J ends, which lost 2 bases and 0 bases, there was a span of 13 bases. Germline CDR1 reads MDHEN; CDR2 reads SYDVKM. This CDR3 is built from 16 residues. The CDR3 reads CASSLDRDGANYGYTF. The CDR3 DNA reads as TGTGCCAGCAGTTTAGACCGGGACGGGGCTAACTATGGCTACACCTTC.

This clonotype was observed many times. This chain connects TRBV4-2 to TRBJ2-7; 7 positions match TRBD1. V trimming: 4 bases; J trimming: 4 bases; junction bases outside the gene matches: 1. Germline CDR1 is LGHNA and CDR2 is YNFKEQ. CDR3 size: 12 residues. Here the CDR3 DNA reads TGTGCCAGCAGCCCGGGACAGTACGAGCAGTACTTC. Translating it yields CASSPGQYEQYF.

The chain uses TRBV27 and TRBJ2-2; 7 bases line up with TRBD1. Germline V gene lookup returns CDR1 MNHEY and CDR2 SMNVEV (reference sequence). Trimming took 10 bases from V and 6 from J; bases not matched to a gene: 5. The CDR3 is 12 amino acids. CDR3 in DNA: TGTGCCACGACAGGGCTCGCCGGGGAGCTGTTTTTT. Its translation is CATTGLAGELFF.

The V call is TRBV15, the J call TRBJ1-4; D is perhaps TRBD1 (5 bases). Trimming shortened V by 7 bases and J by 4 bases, and 10 bases separated the two germline ends. Per the germline V gene, CDR1 is LNHNV and CDR2 is YYDKDF (reference sequence). The CDR3 runs 13 residues. The CDR3 protein is CATNPGDNEKLFF. CDR3 sequence (DNA): TGTGCCACCAACCCGGGGGATAATGAAAAACTGTTTTTT.

Only a few counts were recorded for this clonotype. The gene calls are TRBV6-2 or TRBV6-3 and TRBJ2-1; D uncertain. The DNA matches TRBJ2-5 better at its end, which makes the J call doubtful. The CDR3 is 14 residues long. CDR1 is MNHEY, CDR2 SVGEGT, per germline. The chain's CDR3 is CASSYSRVMETQYF. CDR3 bases: TGTGCCAGCAGTTACTCTAGAGTTATGGAGACCCAGTACTTC.

This clonotype occurred a few times. The chain uses TRBV10-1 and TRBJ1-4; no reliable D call. The CDR3 consists of 13 residues. Germline lookup yields CDR1 WNHNN and CDR2 SYGVQD (reference sequence). V shed 6 bases and J shed 5 bases, with 10 bases lying between them. The CDR3 nucleotides are TGCGCCAGCAGAGGACGGGAAAATGAAAAACTGTTTTTT. Translated, it gives CASRGRENEKLFF.

This clonotype was seen more than once but under ten times. The chain combines TRBV3-1 with TRBJ1-2, with D uncertain. The length of the CDR3 is 13 residues. V was shortened by 1 base and J by 8 bases, with 11 bases between the two germline ends. CDR1 is LGHDT and CDR2 is YNNKEL in the germline V gene (reference sequence). CDR3 in DNA: TGTGCCAGCAGCCAAGGGGAGGGTTGGGGCTACACCTTC. This gives the protein CASSQGEGWGYTF. Full variable domain (rest looked up from reference TRBV3-1 and TRBJ1-2): DTAVSQTPKYLVTQMGNDKSIKCEQNLGHDTMYWYKQDSKKFLKIMFSYNNKELIINETVPNRFSPKSPDKAHLNLHINSLELGDSAVYFCASSQGEGWGYTFGSGTRLTVV.

This sequence joins TRBV12-5 and TRBJ2-6; D is undetermined. The CDR3 has 13 residues. From germline, CDR1 is LGHNT and CDR2 FRNRAP. The V gene lost 7 bases and the J gene lost 0 bases, with 4 bases spanning the gap. The CDR3 DNA reads TGTGCTAGTGAAAACTCTGGGGCCAACGTCCTGACTTTC. It codes for CASENSGANVLTF.

In DNA, the CDR3 is TGTGCCAGCAGTTACGGGAGTGGAGAGGGTGAAAAACTGTTTTTT. Translating gives CASSYGSGEGEKLFF. This sequence joins TRBV6-6 and TRBJ1-4, with D hard to call. V dropped 2 bases and J dropped 7 bases, with 14 bases sitting between them. Germline V gives CDR1 MNHNY, CDR2 SVGAGI (reference sequence). The CDR3 is 15 amino acids.

Many counts were recorded for this clonotype. V gene TRBV12-3 or TRBV12-4 combines with J gene TRBJ2-5; unclear D gene. The CDR3 is made up of 11 amino acids. Trimming removed 6 bases from V and 3 bases from J, with 5 bases in between. The CDR3 DNA is TGTGCCAGCAGCTCAAAAGAGACCCAGTACTTC. Translated, it gives CASSSKETQYF.

The rearrangement links TRBV24-1 to TRBJ2-5; 7 bases agree with TRBD2. The DNA end is more similar to TRBJ2-1, so the J call may be wrong. The CDR3 length is 14 residues. Germline loops: CDR1 KGHDR, CDR2 SFDVKD. The CDR3 sequence: CATSASGPSLEQFF. The CDR3 region has the DNA TGTGCCACCAGTGCTAGCGGTCCTTCTCTGGAGCAGTTCTTC.

This sequence joins TRBV6-1 and TRBJ2-2; D remains ambiguous. This CDR3 has 17 residues. Trimming removed 0 bases from V and 1 base from J, with 12 bases in between. Germline CDR1 MNHNS, CDR2 SASEGT. The CDR3 bases are TGTGCCAGCAGTGAAGCGGTGTATAAAGGGAACACCGGGGAGCTGTTTTTT. This sequence encodes CASSEAVYKGNTGELFF.

The chain employs TRBV6-6 and TRBJ1-2; 9 nucleotides line up with TRBD1. The CDR3 runs to 14 residues. The V segment lost 6 bases and the J segment 8 bases; nucleotides outside the gene matches: 10. Germline CDR1 reads MNHNY; CDR2 reads SVGAGI (reference sequence). CDR3 sequence (DNA): TGTGCCAGCAGCCCGGGACAGGGAAGAAACGGCTACACCTTC. Protein: CASSPGQGRNGYTF.

V usage is TRBV20-1 and J usage is TRBJ2-7; 7 positions agree with TRBD1. The length of the CDR3 is 14 residues. Germline CDR1 is DFQATT and CDR2 is SNEGSKA (reference sequence). V lost 6 bases and J lost 2; bases outside the gene matches: 10. This CDR3 is CSAKGDRVAYEQYF. Written as DNA, the CDR3 is TGCAGTGCAAAGGGCGACAGGGTGGCCTACGAGCAGTACTTC.

The chain uses TRBV2 and TRBJ2-2; D is unresolved. The CDR3 spans 14 residues. Germline V gene lookup returns CDR1 SNHLY and CDR2 FYNNEI. V dropped 4 bases and J dropped 7 bases, with 13 bases sitting between them. CDR3 loop: CASSAASWIGELFF. CDR3 DNA sequence: TGTGCCAGCAGTGCGGCCAGTTGGATCGGGGAGCTGTTTTTT.